Sequencing of this T cell receptor (beta chain) was carried out in a study of OX40 agonist ivuxolimab in advanced cancers. Study background: Participants, around 80% male, averaged about 59 years of age, ranging from roughly 20 to 80. Eligibility admitted prior anti-PD-1, anti-PD-L1 or anti-CTLA-4 therapy; roughly 37% had some.

The CDR3 totals 14 residues. Germline V gives CDR1 SNHLY, CDR2 FYNNEI. The V segment lost 8 bases and the J segment 6 bases; nucleotides outside the gene matches: 5. Measured with immunoSEQ multiplex PCR; TCRdb has only the in-frame clones, and not every one. The sample carries about 75,000 clones, around 83% recorded once. General study findings and limits: At 0.1 to 3.0 mg/kg and by week 6, CD4+ and CD8+ T cells in the blood had expanded clonally. Among the lowest peripheral clonal expansion occurred in 0.1-3.0 mg/kg partial responders.

Turning to this clone: The antigen is undetermined.

The sample consisted of CD4+ or CD8+ T cells sorted from blood, taken in a trial of the OX40 agonist ivuxolimab. This receptor was obtained from an adult with an advanced solid tumor such as melanoma, head and neck, liver or kidney cancer. The rearrangement joins TRBV2 to TRBJ1-6; 9 nucleotides agree with TRBD1. CDR3 residues: CASLRDRANSPLHF. As DNA, the CDR3 is TGTGCCAGCCTCCGGGACAGGGCTAATTCACCCCTCCACTTT.